The rows below give T cell receptor beta chains drawn from one sample of a study of T cell responses to AZD1222 COVID-19 vaccine. The data were produced by immunoSEQ multiplex PCR, yet TCRdb's version contains in-frame clones alone and is incomplete. The table has 180,000 or so clones, around 93% seen once; the top ten hold about 1%. Sample: peripheral blood, taken 28 days after the second dose of the MenACWY control vaccine. These receptors all come from an adult who received the MenACWY meningococcal vaccine as a control. CDR3s include the opening cysteine and the closing phenylalanine or tryptophan. D genes are given only for firm matches. Clone size, where shown, is once, few, many, or a class for clones that have expanded.

v_call	j_call	d_call	clone_size	cdr3_aa	cdr3_nt
TRBV5-1	TRBJ2-1	-	-	CASSLVATYNEQFF	TGCGCCAGCAGCTTGGTAGCGACCTACAATGAGCAGTTCTTC
TRBV7-9	TRBJ1-2	-	-	CASSLEQGIRIYGYTF	TGTGCCAGCAGCTTAGAGCAGGGGATTCGAATTTATGGCTACACCTTC
TRBV29-1	TRBJ1-2	-	-	CSVLGVVGYGYTF	TGCAGCGTTCTAGGGGTAGTGGGCTATGGCTACACCTTC
TRBV3-1/TRBV3-2	TRBJ2-1	-	-	CASSRRLGGIHEQFF	TGTGCCAGCAGCCGGAGGCTGGGCGGGATCCATGAGCAGTTCTTC
TRBV19	TRBJ1-5	TRBD1	-	CASSSPTGRGGNQPQHF	TGTGCCAGTAGTTCGCCGACAGGGCGAGGGGGCAATCAGCCCCAGCATTTT
TRBV5-1	TRBJ1-2	-	-	CASSLEGPVNYGYTF	TGCGCCAGCAGCTTGGAAGGGCCGGTAAACTATGGCTACACCTTC
TRBV6-5	TRBJ2-2	-	-	CASSNELQTGELFF	TGTGCCAGCAGCAACGAGTTGCAAACCGGGGAGCTGTTTTTT
TRBV28	TRBJ1-5	TRBD1	-	CASGIQGAQGGNQPQHF	TGTGCCAGCGGGATACAGGGGGCGCAAGGCGGCAATCAGCCCCAGCATTTT
TRBV5-1	TRBJ2-7	-	-	CASSLDITSSYEQYF	TGCGCCAGCAGTTTGGACATAACGTCCTCCTACGAGCAGTACTTC
TRBV7-9	TRBJ1-4	-	once	CASSLDTGPRGKKLFF	TGTGCCAGCAGCTTAGATACAGGGCCGAGGGGAAAAAAACTGTTTTTT
TRBV3-1/TRBV3-2	TRBJ2-7	TRBD1	-	CASSQETGRQYF	TGTGCCAGCAGCCAGGAGACAGGGAGGCAGTACTTC
TRBV7-3	TRBJ2-7	-	-	CASSLGQNYEQYF	TGTGCCAGCAGCTTAGGGCAGAACTACGAGCAGTACTTC
TRBV6-1	TRBJ2-3	-	-	CASSEGGVSFVADTQYF	TGTGCCAGCAGTGAAGGTGGAGTTTCCTTTGTTGCAGATACGCAGTATTTT
TRBV6-5	TRBJ1-2	-	-	CASRGSGKRYGYTF	TGTGCCAGCAGGGGGTCAGGGAAGAGGTATGGCTACACCTTC
TRBV4-1	TRBJ2-5	TRBD1	-	CASRRDSQETQYF	TGCGCCAGCCGACGGGACAGTCAAGAGACCCAGTACTTC
TRBV18	TRBJ2-6	-	-	CASSPMTSGANVLTF	TGTGCCAGCTCACCAATGACCTCTGGGGCCAACGTCCTGACTTTC
TRBV6-1	TRBJ1-2	-	once	CASSERPGGTYGYTF	TGTGCCAGCAGTGAAAGACCTGGGGGCACCTATGGCTACACCTTC
TRBV5-1	TRBJ1-1	-	-	CASSSRGPGGTEAFF	TGCGCCAGCAGCTCCCGCGGCCCGGGAGGCACTGAAGCTTTCTTT
TRBV28	TRBJ2-7	TRBD1	-	CASSFPGQGFEQYF	TGTGCCAGCAGTTTCCCGGGACAGGGCTTCGAGCAGTACTTC
TRBV13	TRBJ2-5	TRBD2	-	CASSPGLARGKETQYF	TGTGCCAGCAGCCCCGGACTAGCGCGGGGGAAGGAGACCCAGTACTTC
TRBV18	TRBJ1-1	-	few	CASSPRVNSQAEAFF	TGTGCCAGCTCACCACGCGTTAACTCTCAGGCTGAAGCTTTCTTT
TRBV7-9	TRBJ1-4	-	-	CASSSQGGGEKLFF	TGTGCCAGCAGCTCCCAGGGTGGCGGGGAAAAACTGTTTTTT
TRBV21-1	TRBJ1-2	-	-	CASRARDKQSSYGYTF	TGTGCCAGCAGGGCTAGGGACAAGCAATCTTCCTATGGCTACACCTTC
TRBV7-9	TRBJ2-2	TRBD1	-	CASSRTGGWTGELFF	TGTGCCAGCAGCCGGACAGGGGGATGGACCGGGGAGCTGTTTTTT
TRBV7-2	TRBJ1-5	-	-	CASSLDGNRPQHF	TGTGCCAGCAGCTTAGACGGGAATCGGCCCCAGCATTTT
TRBV6-5	TRBJ1-1	-	-	CASTKGLEAFF	TGTGCCAGCACCAAAGGCCTTGAAGCTTTCTTT
TRBV4-1	TRBJ2-7	-	-	CASSQARVPYEQYF	TGCGCCAGCAGCCAAGCCCGGGTTCCTTACGAGCAGTACTTC
TRBV2	TRBJ1-2	TRBD1	-	CASSVSRQGNYGYTF	TGTGCCAGCAGTGTTTCTCGACAGGGGAACTATGGCTACACCTTC
TRBV28	TRBJ1-3	TRBD1	-	CASSLPGGFENTIYF	TGTGCCAGCAGTCTTCCAGGGGGCTTTGAGAACACCATATATTTT
TRBV4-3	TRBJ1-4	-	-	CASSKNRGTNEKLFF	TGCGCCAGCAGCAAGAATAGGGGCACTAATGAAAAACTGTTTTTT
TRBV9	TRBJ2-7	-	-	CASSVEEGYEQYF	TGTGCCAGCAGCGTAGAGGAGGGCTACGAGCAGTACTTC
TRBV3-1/TRBV3-2	TRBJ1-2	-	-	CASSRSERGYTF	TGTGCCAGCAGCCGCAGCGAGCGTGGCTACACCTTC
TRBV6-5	TRBJ1-5	-	-	CASSYSGGSQPQHF	TGTGCCAGCAGTTACTCGGGGGGAAGTCAGCCCCAGCATTTT
TRBV11-2	TRBJ1-5	-	-	CASNLDLARDNQPQHF	TGTGCCAGCAACTTAGATCTGGCCAGGGACAATCAGCCCCAGCATTTT
TRBV19	TRBJ2-3	-	-	CASSSADTQYF	TGTGCCAGTAGTTCCGCAGATACGCAGTATTTT
TRBV7-8	TRBJ2-7	-	-	CASSLISYEQYF	TGTGCCAGCAGTCTAATTTCCTACGAGCAGTACTTC
TRBV29-1	TRBJ2-5	-	-	CSSLSPQETQYF	TGCAGCTCTCTTAGTCCCCAAGAGACCCAGTACTTC
TRBV10-3	TRBJ2-3	TRBD2	-	CAINLGLAGTDTQYF	TGTGCCATCAATCTGGGACTAGCGGGCACAGATACGCAGTATTTT
TRBV7-9	TRBJ1-3	-	-	CASKGFSGNTIYF	TGTGCCAGCAAGGGTTTCTCTGGAAACACCATATATTTT
TRBV5-1	TRBJ1-3	TRBD1	-	CASSSGQGEDTIYF	TGCGCCAGCAGCTCAGGACAGGGCGAGGACACCATATATTTT